A selection of T cell receptor beta chains follows, all from one sample in a study of persistence of HIV-infected CD4 T cells. Their specific antigens are unknown. Produced via immunoSEQ multiplex PCR; TCRdb's table is partial and in-frame only. The sample yields about 40,000 clones, approximately 78% seen once. The sequencing here drew on CD4+ T cells sorted from PBMCs after roughly 17-hour stimulation, taken from a patient who received antiretroviral therapy. The receptor set was obtained from an adult man with HIV who was CMV-seropositive. The CDR3 runs from the conserved cysteine through the conserved F or W. Fields, in order: J gene, V gene, clone size, CDR3 protein. Expanded clones get a size class; other rows say once, few or many, or leave the size out.

j_call: TRBJ1-6; v_call: TRBV7-3; clone_size: NA; cdr3_aa: CASSLSASGGYSPLHF
j_call: TRBJ1-4; v_call: TRBV30; clone_size: few; cdr3_aa: CAWINRGDVSEKLFF
j_call: TRBJ2-7; v_call: TRBV5-6; clone_size: NA; cdr3_aa: CASSPGLAEYEQYF
j_call: TRBJ1-2; v_call: TRBV6-5; clone_size: NA; cdr3_aa: CASRLQGSANYGYTF
j_call: TRBJ1-1; v_call: TRBV18; clone_size: NA; cdr3_aa: CASSPDGGNTEAFF
j_call: TRBJ2-7; v_call: TRBV7-8; clone_size: NA; cdr3_aa: CASSYRDRNEQYF
j_call: TRBJ2-7; v_call: TRBV4-1; clone_size: NA; cdr3_aa: CASSQDLRDFPRKEQYF
j_call: TRBJ1-1; v_call: TRBV11-3; clone_size: NA; cdr3_aa: CASSFQGANTEAFF
j_call: TRBJ2-2; v_call: TRBV29-1; clone_size: NA; cdr3_aa: CSVVVTQNTGELFF
j_call: TRBJ1-3; v_call: TRBV19; clone_size: NA; cdr3_aa: CASSHRLGSSTGNTIYF
j_call: TRBJ2-5; v_call: TRBV27; clone_size: NA; cdr3_aa: CASRFRTSGSETQYF
j_call: TRBJ2-2; v_call: TRBV18; clone_size: NA; cdr3_aa: CASSPAPLAGVYNTGELFF
j_call: TRBJ1-5; v_call: TRBV19; clone_size: NA; cdr3_aa: CASSMGASAGVSNQPQHF
j_call: TRBJ1-1; v_call: TRBV19; clone_size: NA; cdr3_aa: CASSMLKNTEAFF
j_call: TRBJ1-2; v_call: TRBV12-3/TRBV12-4; clone_size: NA; cdr3_aa: CASSLVGGKYTF
j_call: TRBJ2-7; v_call: TRBV10-3; clone_size: NA; cdr3_aa: CATQTGEEQYF
j_call: TRBJ2-3; v_call: TRBV29-1; clone_size: once; cdr3_aa: CSASGGGNTDTQYF
j_call: TRBJ1-5; v_call: TRBV7-6; clone_size: NA; cdr3_aa: CASSSSTGANQPQHF
j_call: TRBJ1-3; v_call: TRBV3-1/TRBV3-2; clone_size: NA; cdr3_aa: CASSQGRVGNTIYF
j_call: TRBJ2-7; v_call: TRBV13; clone_size: NA; cdr3_aa: CASSFLRAGGSYEQYF
j_call: TRBJ2-3; v_call: TRBV5-6; clone_size: NA; cdr3_aa: CASSLGEFGTYTDTQYF
j_call: TRBJ2-7; v_call: TRBV6-5; clone_size: NA; cdr3_aa: CASTRLSGPGAGQYF
j_call: TRBJ1-5; v_call: TRBV30; clone_size: NA; cdr3_aa: CAWSKDREGFRNQPQHF
j_call: TRBJ2-2; v_call: TRBV3-1/TRBV3-2; clone_size: NA; cdr3_aa: CASGPDPSEGELFF
j_call: TRBJ2-2; v_call: TRBV20-1; clone_size: NA; cdr3_aa: CSASAGANTGELFF
j_call: TRBJ1-5; v_call: TRBV7-2; clone_size: NA; cdr3_aa: CASSLADGWEGSNQPQHF
j_call: TRBJ2-1; v_call: TRBV6-4; clone_size: NA; cdr3_aa: CRIKVVGVGYGEQFF
j_call: TRBJ1-5; v_call: TRBV7-2; clone_size: NA; cdr3_aa: CASSLDGAINQPQHF
j_call: TRBJ2-7; v_call: TRBV28; clone_size: NA; cdr3_aa: CASRAGGSYEQYF
j_call: TRBJ1-5; v_call: TRBV6-5; clone_size: NA; cdr3_aa: CASSYSRQGGQPQHF
j_call: TRBJ1-3; v_call: TRBV7-2; clone_size: NA; cdr3_aa: CASSPTGGFGNTIYF
j_call: TRBJ2-1; v_call: TRBV5-4; clone_size: NA; cdr3_aa: CASDGGANNEQFF
j_call: TRBJ1-2; v_call: TRBV6-5; clone_size: NA; cdr3_aa: CASSYSRQGNYGYTF
j_call: TRBJ2-3; v_call: TRBV5-5; clone_size: NA; cdr3_aa: CASSVVRDNTQYF
j_call: TRBJ1-5; v_call: TRBV7-8; clone_size: once; cdr3_aa: CASSPQEFYSNQPQHF
j_call: TRBJ1-1; v_call: TRBV18; clone_size: NA; cdr3_aa: CASSQYSVGSEAFF
j_call: TRBJ1-1; v_call: TRBV7-9; clone_size: medium-sized; cdr3_aa: CASSSPDRGATPAEAFF
j_call: TRBJ1-5; v_call: TRBV6-1; clone_size: NA; cdr3_aa: CASSEYGGRGASQPQHF
j_call: TRBJ1-2; v_call: TRBV2; clone_size: once; cdr3_aa: CASASAGTGNGYTF
j_call: TRBJ2-7; v_call: TRBV6-1; clone_size: NA; cdr3_aa: CASSEAYEQYF
j_call: TRBJ1-1; v_call: TRBV12-3/TRBV12-4; clone_size: few; cdr3_aa: CASSWSTEAFF
j_call: TRBJ2-3; v_call: TRBV4-3; clone_size: NA; cdr3_aa: CASSQGGTSGTNTQYF
j_call: TRBJ1-1; v_call: TRBV20-1; clone_size: once; cdr3_aa: CTEGPAGGAFF
j_call: TRBJ1-1; v_call: TRBV3-1/TRBV3-2; clone_size: NA; cdr3_aa: CASSQGSLAEAFF
j_call: TRBJ2-7; v_call: TRBV7-2; clone_size: NA; cdr3_aa: CASSFRDSPLGGSYEQYF
j_call: TRBJ1-2; v_call: TRBV2; clone_size: NA; cdr3_aa: CASSKHDRSYGYTF
j_call: TRBJ1-6; v_call: TRBV2; clone_size: NA; cdr3_aa: CASSPFGGNNSPLHF
j_call: TRBJ2-7; v_call: TRBV19; clone_size: NA; cdr3_aa: CASSSSGTGTRAQYF